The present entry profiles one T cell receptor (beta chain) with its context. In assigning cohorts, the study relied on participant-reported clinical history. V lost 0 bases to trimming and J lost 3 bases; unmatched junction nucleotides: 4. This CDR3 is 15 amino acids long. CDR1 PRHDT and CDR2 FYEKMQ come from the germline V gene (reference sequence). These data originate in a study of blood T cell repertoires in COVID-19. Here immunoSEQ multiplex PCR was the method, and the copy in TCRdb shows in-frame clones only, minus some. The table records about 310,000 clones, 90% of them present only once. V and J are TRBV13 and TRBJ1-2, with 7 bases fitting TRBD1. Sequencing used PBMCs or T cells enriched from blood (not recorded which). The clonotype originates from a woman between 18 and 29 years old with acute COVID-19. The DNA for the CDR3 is TGTGCCAGCAGCTTAGGGGTGGGACAGTACTATGGCTACACCTTC. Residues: CASSLGVGQYYGYTF.